A selection of T cell receptor beta chains follows, all from one sample in a study of cytomegalovirus exposure and HLA in healthy donors. The method was immunoSEQ multiplex PCR; TCRdb's version includes in-frame clones alone and lacks a portion of them. The sample totals approximately 34,000 clones; its top ten clones hold about 2.1%. Input material: PBMCs. These receptors originate from a woman in her thirties or forties in good health and CMV-seropositive. Both conserved end residues are part of each CDR3. The D gene is left open where the match is weak. Clone size, where shown, is once, few, many, or a class for clones that have expanded.

J: TRBJ2-4; D: .; V: TRBV21-1; size: .; CDR3: CASISGKVVDIQYF; DNA: TGTGCCAGCATCAGCGGGAAAGTGGTTGACATTCAGTACTTC
J: TRBJ1-2; D: TRBD1; V: TRBV2; size: .; CDR3: CASIKETGVYGYTF; DNA: TGTGCCAGCATAAAGGAGACAGGGGTCTATGGCTACACCTTC
J: TRBJ2-7; D: .; V: TRBV7-2; size: .; CDR3: CASSMDGHPSDEQYF; DNA: TGTGCCAGCAGCATGGACGGACACCCTTCTGACGAGCAGTACTTC
J: TRBJ2-7; D: TRBD2; V: TRBV10-2; size: .; CDR3: CASSDKTSGSRYEQYF; DNA: TGCGCCAGCAGTGACAAGACTAGCGGGAGTCGGTACGAGCAGTACTTC
J: TRBJ2-7; D: TRBD2; V: TRBV9; size: .; CDR3: CASSVASGEGEQYF; DNA: TGTGCCAGCAGCGTAGCCTCGGGGGAGGGCGAGCAGTACTTC
J: TRBJ2-7; D: TRBD2; V: TRBV7-7; size: .; CDR3: CASSLAGGSYEQYF; DNA: TGTGCTAGCAGCTTAGCGGGAGGCTCCTACGAGCAGTACTTC
J: TRBJ1-5; D: TRBD1; V: TRBV19; size: .; CDR3: CASSTTTRQGQPQHF; DNA: TGTGCCAGTAGTACAACAACTAGACAGGGGCAGCCCCAGCATTTT
J: TRBJ1-5; D: .; V: TRBV28; size: .; CDR3: CASLLAGGSGNQPQHF; DNA: TGTGCCAGCCTCCTAGCGGGGGGATCGGGCAATCAGCCCCAGCATTTT
J: TRBJ1-1; D: .; V: TRBV25-1; size: .; CDR3: CASRRQLNTEAFF; DNA: TGTGCCAGTAGGCGACAGTTGAACACTGAAGCTTTCTTT
J: TRBJ2-1; D: TRBD1; V: TRBV30; size: .; CDR3: CAFSMGDREANEQFF; DNA: TGTGCCTTTTCAATGGGGGACAGGGAGGCCAATGAGCAGTTCTTC
J: TRBJ2-7; D: .; V: TRBV5-4; size: .; CDR3: CASSLGGSTYEQYF; DNA: TGTGCCAGCAGCTTGGGGGGCAGCACCTACGAGCAGTACTTC
J: TRBJ2-7; D: TRBD2; V: TRBV7-8; size: .; CDR3: CASSSHRGSGSSYEQYF; DNA: TGTGCCAGCAGCTCCCATCGTGGTAGCGGGAGCTCCTACGAGCAGTACTTC
J: TRBJ2-7; D: TRBD1; V: TRBV5-1; size: .; CDR3: CASSASGTGSYEQYF; DNA: TGCGCCAGCAGCGCATCAGGGACAGGTTCCTACGAGCAGTACTTC
J: TRBJ2-2; D: TRBD2; V: TRBV5-1; size: .; CDR3: CASKGTSRDTGELFF; DNA: TGCGCCAGCAAGGGGACTAGTAGGGACACCGGGGAGCTGTTTTTT
J: TRBJ2-5; D: TRBD1; V: TRBV10-3; size: .; CDR3: CAISVGPGQGEETQYF; DNA: TGTGCCATCAGTGTAGGTCCGGGACAGGGGGAAGAGACCCAGTACTTC
J: TRBJ2-4; D: .; V: TRBV7-2; size: .; CDR3: CASSPRASNIQYF; DNA: TGTGCCAGCAGCCCCCGGGCTAGCAACATTCAGTACTTC
J: TRBJ1-2; D: .; V: TRBV2; size: .; CDR3: CASSASGYGYTF; DNA: TGTGCCAGCAGTGCGTCAGGGTATGGCTACACCTTC
J: TRBJ2-3; D: .; V: TRBV19; size: .; CDR3: CASSIGVASTDTQYF; DNA: TGTGCCAGTAGTATAGGAGTCGCTAGCACAGATACGCAGTATTTT
J: TRBJ1-2; D: .; V: TRBV5-6; size: .; CDR3: CASSLGTGYGYTF; DNA: TGTGCCAGCAGCTTGGGAACAGGGTATGGCTACACCTTC
J: TRBJ2-2; D: .; V: TRBV4-3; size: .; CDR3: CASSPRRGATGELFF; DNA: TGCGCCAGCAGCCCTCGCCGGGGGGCCACCGGGGAGCTGTTTTTT
J: TRBJ2-7; D: TRBD1; V: TRBV4-3; size: .; CDR3: CASSLHRGPSYEQYF; DNA: TGCGCCAGCAGCCTCCACAGGGGTCCTTCGTACGAGCAGTACTTC
J: TRBJ2-7; D: .; V: TRBV6-5; size: .; CDR3: CASSYSLAGNYEQYF; DNA: TGTGCCAGCAGTTACTCTCTCGCTGGCAACTACGAGCAGTACTTC
J: TRBJ1-5; D: TRBD1; V: TRBV4-1; size: .; CDR3: CASSLGQGDQPQHF; DNA: TGCGCCAGCAGCCTGGGACAGGGAGATCAGCCCCAGCATTTT
J: TRBJ1-2; D: .; V: TRBV27; size: .; CDR3: CASSLSLAGDEYGYTF; DNA: TGTGCCAGCAGTTTATCGTTGGCAGGGGACGAGTATGGCTACACCTTC
J: TRBJ2-4; D: .; V: TRBV9; size: .; CDR3: CASSVDSVPAKNIQYF; DNA: TGTGCCAGCAGCGTAGACTCGGTCCCAGCCAAAAACATTCAGTACTTC
J: TRBJ2-5; D: .; V: TRBV7-2; size: .; CDR3: CASSLEGGRKTQYF; DNA: TGTGCCAGCAGCTTAGAGGGGGGGCGTAAGACCCAGTACTTC
J: TRBJ1-1; D: .; V: TRBV6-5; size: .; CDR3: CASSYGGGVTEAFF; DNA: TGTGCCAGCAGTTATGGCGGGGGAGTCACTGAAGCTTTCTTT
J: TRBJ2-2; D: TRBD1; V: TRBV4-3; size: .; CDR3: CASSQEGGQGGIAGELFF; DNA: TGCGCCAGCAGCCAAGAGGGGGGACAGGGGGGAATTGCCGGGGAGCTGTTTTTT
J: TRBJ2-5; D: .; V: TRBV7-2; size: .; CDR3: CASSLIQGFGETQYF; DNA: TGTGCCAGCAGCTTAATACAGGGATTTGGAGAGACCCAGTACTTC
J: TRBJ2-1; D: .; V: TRBV6-1; size: .; CDR3: CASTRVGDPHEQFF; DNA: TGTGCCAGCACCAGAGTGGGAGACCCCCATGAGCAGTTCTTC
J: TRBJ2-5; D: .; V: TRBV19; size: medium-sized; CDR3: CASRQSGETQYF; DNA: TGTGCCAGTAGGCAATCGGGGGAGACCCAGTACTTC
J: TRBJ2-7; D: TRBD2; V: TRBV19; size: .; CDR3: CASSMASGIDEQYF; DNA: TGTGCCAGTAGTATGGCTAGCGGGATCGACGAGCAGTACTTC
J: TRBJ2-2; D: TRBD1; V: TRBV28; size: .; CDR3: CASSLTGENTGELFF; DNA: TGTGCCAGCAGCCTGACAGGGGAGAACACCGGGGAGCTGTTTTTT
J: TRBJ1-6; D: TRBD1; V: TRBV11-2; size: .; CDR3: CASSLAGTGVLRGNSPLHF; DNA: TGTGCCAGCAGCTTAGCAGGGACAGGGGTATTGCGGGGGAATTCACCCCTCCACTTT
J: TRBJ1-5; D: TRBD1; V: TRBV11-2; size: .; CDR3: CAATTGGAYSNQPQHF; DNA: TGTGCCGCCACGACAGGGGGGGCTTATAGCAATCAGCCCCAGCATTTT
J: TRBJ1-2; D: TRBD1; V: TRBV14; size: .; CDR3: CASRPTGTGGSHGYTF; DNA: TGTGCCAGCAGACCGACCGGGACAGGGGGTTCCCATGGCTACACCTTC